These T cell receptor beta chains were read from a single sample in a study of cytomegalovirus exposure and HLA in healthy donors. Assay: immunoSEQ multiplex PCR; the TCRdb copy retains only in-frame clones and omits some. Among roughly 180,000 clones listed, about three quarters were seen once. The sequenced sample was PBMCs. The receptors come from a female donor in good health and CMV-seronegative. Both conserved end residues are part of each CDR3. The D gene is left open where the match is weak. Not every row has a clone size; where given, it reads once, few, many or a size class.

TRBJ2-3 TRBD2 TRBV18 once TGTGCCAGCTCTGTAGGACTAGCACAGGATACGCAGTATTTT CASSVGLAQDTQYF
TRBJ1-1 - TRBV6-1 - TGTGCCAGCAGGTTTATGAGGAACACTGAAGCTTTCTTT CASRFMRNTEAFF
TRBJ2-3 - TRBV10-3 - TGTGCCATCTTGGACAGCGCAGATACGCAGTATTTT CAILDSADTQYF
TRBJ2-5 - TRBV29-1 - TGCAGCGTTGCACAGGGGGGGGAGACCCAGTACTTC CSVAQGGETQYF
TRBJ1-5 TRBD1 TRBV27 - TGTGCCAGCAGTCCCTTTACAGGGGTCAATCAGCCCCAGCATTTT CASSPFTGVNQPQHF
TRBJ1-1 - TRBV5-4 few TGTGCCAGCAGCCGGGAGGGGGACCTGAACACTGAAGCTTTCTTT CASSREGDLNTEAFF
TRBJ2-1 - TRBV28 - TGTGCCAGCAGAACAGGTCGGCCTTACAATGAGCAGTTCTTC CASRTGRPYNEQFF
TRBJ1-1 - TRBV11-3 few TGTGCCAGCAGCCTCTCGAGGAACACTGAAGCTTTCTTT CASSLSRNTEAFF
TRBJ2-2 TRBD1 TRBV7-2 - TGTGCCAGCAGCCGACAGGGGGCCTCCACCGGGGAGCTGTTTTTT CASSRQGASTGELFF
TRBJ2-3 TRBD2 TRBV11-3 - TGTGCCAGCAGCTTAGGCGGGAGGACGGGGGATACGCAGTATTTT CASSLGGRTGDTQYF
TRBJ2-7 TRBD2 TRBV5-5 - TGTGCCAGCAGGTCGCAATTATCTAGCGGGAACTACGAGCAGTACTTC CASRSQLSSGNYEQYF
TRBJ1-6 - TRBV10-3 few TGTGCCATCAGTGCTGGGGGCGCTACCTATAATTCACCCCTCCACTTT CAISAGGATYNSPLHF
TRBJ2-7 TRBD2 TRBV18 few TGTGCCAGCTCAAGGGCTAGCGGGGCTGGGAGCTACGAGCAGTACTTC CASSRASGAGSYEQYF
TRBJ2-3 TRBD2 TRBV7-3 - TGTGCCAGCAGCCCACTCGGCGGGGGGGCGGGAGATACGCAGTATTTT CASSPLGGGAGDTQYF
TRBJ2-7 - TRBV6-5 - TGTGCCAGCAGTAAAGACCTGACAGTTTACTACGAGCAGTACTTC CASSKDLTVYYEQYF
TRBJ2-5 TRBD1 TRBV5-1 - TGCGCCAGCACCAGGGGGGACAGGGGGCTACTGGTTCAAGAGACCCAGTACTTC CASTRGDRGLLVQETQYF
TRBJ2-3 - TRBV18 - TGTGCCAGCTCTCCACAACTAGCTAGCACAGATACGCAGTATTTT CASSPQLASTDTQYF
TRBJ2-3 - TRBV18 few TGTGCCAGCTCACCACTAGTTGGGCCAGATACGCAGTATTTT CASSPLVGPDTQYF
TRBJ2-5 - TRBV7-2 - TGTGCCAGCAGCCCCACCGGGACACAAGAGACCCAGTACTTC CASSPTGTQETQYF
TRBJ2-2 - TRBV4-1 - TGCGCCAGCGCGGCCCGCGGACAGTGGGCCGGGGAGCTGTTTTTT CASAARGQWAGELFF
TRBJ1-6 - TRBV11-2 - TGTGCCAGCAGCTTAGGTCCCAGGGGCTATAATTCACCCCTCCACTTT CASSLGPRGYNSPLHF
TRBJ2-1 TRBD2 TRBV29-1 once TGCAGCGCTCCGACTAGCGGGAGGGCCCGGACCTCCTACAATGAGCAGTTCTTC CSAPTSGRARTSYNEQFF
TRBJ2-7 - TRBV11-2 - TGTGCCAGCAGCCCCACCGGGTGGCAGGGAGGCGAGCAGTACTTC CASSPTGWQGGEQYF
TRBJ1-1 - TRBV9 few TGTGCCAGCAGCGGGGAGGGGGGGGTTGAAGCTTTCTTT CASSGEGGVEAFF
TRBJ2-7 TRBD1 TRBV10-3 - TGTGCCATCAGCCTCGACAGGGCCTACGAGCAGTACTTC CAISLDRAYEQYF
TRBJ2-5 - TRBV7-9 once TGTGCCAGCAGCTCGCAGAGACACGCGGGGGAGACCCAGTACTTC CASSSQRHAGETQYF
TRBJ2-5 TRBD2 TRBV4-3 - TGCGCCAGCAGCCAAGAGTACGGGGGGGGCAGAGAGACCCAGTACTTC CASSQEYGGGRETQYF
TRBJ2-2 TRBD1 TRBV2 - TGTGCCAGCACCGGGACAGGGGGGACCGGGGAGCTGTTTTTT CASTGTGGTGELFF
TRBJ1-2 - TRBV29-1 - TGCAGCGTGCAGGGTTACACCTTC CSVQGYTF
TRBJ2-5 - TRBV30 - TGTGCCTGGAGTGGACAGGTTCAAGAGACCCAGTACTTC CAWSGQVQETQYF
TRBJ1-6 - TRBV7-2 - TGTGCCAGCAGCCCCGAATGGTGGAGTAGAGGATCACCCCTCCACTTT CASSPEWWSRGSPLHF
TRBJ1-1 - TRBV4-3 - TGCGCCAGCAGCCAAGGAGGAGTAGCTGAAGCTTTCTTT CASSQGGVAEAFF
TRBJ2-3 TRBD2 TRBV5-1 - TGCGCCAGCAGCATTAGCGGGGGGGCCGCAGATACGCAGTATTTT CASSISGGAADTQYF
TRBJ2-1 TRBD2 TRBV28 - TGTGCCAGCAGGGGGGCCATTCTAGGGGGGTCTAGCGGGAGCGGTTCCCACAATGAGCAGTTCTTC CASRGAILGGSSGSGSHNEQFF
TRBJ2-3 TRBD2 TRBV4-2 - TGTGCCAGCAGCCAGGAGGGGTTTAGCGGGAGGGCGGGCACAGATACGCAGTATTTT CASSQEGFSGRAGTDTQYF
TRBJ1-6 - TRBV19 once TGTGCCAGCAGAGGGAGCTCCTATAATTCACCCCTCCACTTT CASRGSSYNSPLHF
TRBJ2-5 - TRBV7-9 once TGTGCCAGCTTCACTGCGGGAGAGACCCAGTACTTC CASFTAGETQYF
TRBJ2-7 TRBD2 TRBV29-1 - TGCAGCGCATTAGCGGGATTCTCCTACGAGCAGTACTTC CSALAGFSYEQYF
TRBJ2-3 TRBD2 TRBV6-4 - TGTGCCAGCAGGGACTCGGGACTAGCGGGGGGAGGGGGCCCGGCTAGCACAGATACGCAGTATTTT CASRDSGLAGGGGPASTDTQYF
TRBJ2-5 TRBD2 TRBV14 - TGTGCCAGCAGCCAAGTAGCGGGAGCACCAGGGACCCAGTACTTC CASSQVAGAPGTQYF
TRBJ2-7 TRBD1 TRBV5-1 - TGCGCCAGCAGCTACCCCTCCACCGGGACAGGGATCTACGAGCAGTACTTC CASSYPSTGTGIYEQYF
TRBJ2-2 TRBD2 TRBV28 - TGTGCCAGCAGTCCCCCTTCGGGGGGACTTAACACCGGGGAGCTGTTTTTT CASSPPSGGLNTGELFF
TRBJ1-2 - TRBV6-5 few TGTGCCAGCAGTTTCCCAGGCAACTATGGCTACACCTTC CASSFPGNYGYTF
TRBJ2-5 TRBD2 TRBV9 - TGTGCCAGCAGCGTAGTTGGAGGACTTAGCGGGGGCCTAGAGACCCAGTACTTC CASSVVGGLSGGLETQYF
TRBJ2-1 - TRBV7-2 - TGTGCCAGCAGCTCCCTCGCCTACGGGGGGCTCAATGAGCAGTTCTTC CASSSLAYGGLNEQFF
TRBJ2-6 - TRBV10-3 - TGTGCCATTTCCCCGGGGGGGGCCAACGTCCTGACTTTC CAISPGGANVLTF
TRBJ2-1 TRBD2 TRBV5-6 - TGTGCCAGCAGCTCCCTAGCGGGAAAGGCCAATGAGCAGTTCTTC CASSSLAGKANEQFF
TRBJ1-6 - TRBV30 - TGTGCCTGGAGTACGACACCGCGGGTGTCACCCCTCCACTTT CAWSTTPRVSPLHF